This T cell receptor beta chain was identified in a study of response to subunit inactivated influenza vaccine. Overall study results and limits: Seasonal influenza vaccination, on each occasion, was suggested by the authors to recruit few new T cells.

TCRdb called the RT-PCR reads again in MiXCR, with one record for every CDR3 protein. The table lists almost 600,000 distinct CDR3 sequences, less than 15% of them singletons. To note about this clonotype: Its antigen is still unknown. Sequence at one end of the junction differs from germline and may be a read error.

The source was PBMCs from blood, collected approximately 12 days after vaccination. This receptor was obtained from a man between 45 and 60 years old who received an inactivated influenza vaccine.

Here the CDR3 reads CAISRGAGMNTEAFF. The CDR3 nucleotides read TGTGCCATCAGCAGAGGGGCAGGCATGAACACTGAAGCTTTCTTT. This rearrangement joins TRBV15 to TRBJ1-1; possibly TRBD1 for D (5 bases). Germline CDR1 is LNHNV and CDR2 is YYDKDF (reference sequence). This CDR3 contains 15 residues.